Listed below are T cell receptor beta chains from one sample, sequenced in a study of shared clonotypes between healthy human individuals. The protocol was immunoSEQ multiplex PCR, while the TCRdb copy is restricted to in-frame clones and leaves out a portion. The table has 550,000 to 750,000 clones, about 91% seen once. The sample was naive CD8+ T cells sorted from blood. These receptors were obtained from a young man in good health. Each CDR3 is given with its conserved first and last residue. Each record gives: J gene, clone size, V gene, D gene, CDR3 protein, CDR3 DNA. D genes are given only for firm matches. Clone size appears in some rows only: once, few, many, or a class for an expanded clone.

j_call: TRBJ1-1
clone_size: NA
v_call: TRBV6-5
d_call: NA
cdr3_aa: CASSYAGSPLNTEAFF
cdr3_nt: TGTGCCAGCAGTTACGCAGGCAGCCCTTTGAACACTGAAGCTTTCTTT

j_call: TRBJ2-3
clone_size: NA
v_call: TRBV5-1
d_call: TRBD2
cdr3_aa: CASSPFAGEAIADTQYF
cdr3_nt: TGCGCCAGCAGCCCTTTCGCGGGAGAAGCGATTGCAGATACGCAGTATTTT

j_call: TRBJ2-7
clone_size: NA
v_call: TRBV7-9
d_call: NA
cdr3_aa: CASSLARAASYEQYF
cdr3_nt: TGTGCCAGCAGCTTGGCGCGTGCAGCCTCCTACGAGCAGTACTTC

j_call: TRBJ2-3
clone_size: NA
v_call: TRBV2
d_call: NA
cdr3_aa: CASSKKTGTDTQYF
cdr3_nt: TGTGCCAGCAGTAAGAAGACAGGCACAGATACGCAGTATTTT

j_call: TRBJ2-2
clone_size: NA
v_call: TRBV29-1
d_call: NA
cdr3_aa: CSVGLSNTGELFF
cdr3_nt: TGCAGCGTCGGACTATCGAACACCGGGGAGCTGTTTTTT

j_call: TRBJ1-4
clone_size: NA
v_call: TRBV4-3
d_call: NA
cdr3_aa: CASSQERPGGDIGKLFF
cdr3_nt: TGCGCCAGCAGCCAAGAAAGGCCCGGGGGGGATATTGGGAAACTGTTTTTT

j_call: TRBJ1-3
clone_size: NA
v_call: TRBV13
d_call: NA
cdr3_aa: CASSATGNVRGNTIYF
cdr3_nt: TGTGCCAGCAGCGCCACAGGGAATGTGCGCGGAAACACCATATATTTT

j_call: TRBJ2-3
clone_size: NA
v_call: TRBV7-6
d_call: TRBD2
cdr3_aa: CASSLELAGTMADTQYF
cdr3_nt: TGTGCCAGCAGCTTAGAACTAGCGGGAACCATGGCAGATACGCAGTATTTT

j_call: TRBJ2-1
clone_size: NA
v_call: TRBV11-2
d_call: NA
cdr3_aa: CASSSPGLQAYNEQFF
cdr3_nt: TGTGCCAGCAGCTCCCCGGGACTCCAAGCCTACAATGAGCAGTTCTTC

j_call: TRBJ2-5
clone_size: NA
v_call: TRBV30
d_call: NA
cdr3_aa: CAWRATDRRRQETQYF
cdr3_nt: TGTGCCTGGAGAGCTACCGACAGGCGACGCCAAGAGACCCAGTACTTC

j_call: TRBJ2-5
clone_size: NA
v_call: TRBV9
d_call: NA
cdr3_aa: CASSLSRGLGETQYF
cdr3_nt: TGTGCCAGCAGCCTAAGTAGGGGTCTTGGAGAGACCCAGTACTTC

j_call: TRBJ1-2
clone_size: NA
v_call: TRBV11-1
d_call: NA
cdr3_aa: CASSSQTNYGYTF
cdr3_nt: TGTGCCAGCAGCTCACAGACTAACTATGGCTACACCTTC

j_call: TRBJ2-1
clone_size: NA
v_call: TRBV5-1
d_call: NA
cdr3_aa: CASSGILANNEQFF
cdr3_nt: TGCGCCAGCAGCGGGATATTGGCAAACAATGAGCAGTTCTTC

j_call: TRBJ1-5
clone_size: NA
v_call: TRBV6-5
d_call: NA
cdr3_aa: CATKTRGSNQPQHF
cdr3_nt: TGTGCCACTAAAACCAGGGGTAGCAATCAGCCCCAGCATTTT

j_call: TRBJ2-1
clone_size: NA
v_call: TRBV7-9
d_call: NA
cdr3_aa: CASSLWVYEQFF
cdr3_nt: TGTGCCAGCAGCTTATGGGTATATGAGCAGTTCTTC

j_call: TRBJ2-1
clone_size: NA
v_call: TRBV25-1
d_call: NA
cdr3_aa: CASSLRQDYNEQFF
cdr3_nt: TGTGCCAGCAGTCTGAGACAGGATTACAATGAGCAGTTCTTC

j_call: TRBJ1-5
clone_size: NA
v_call: TRBV27
d_call: NA
cdr3_aa: CASSLGRNQPQHF
cdr3_nt: TGTGCCAGCAGTTTGGGGAGGAATCAGCCCCAGCATTTT

j_call: TRBJ1-1
clone_size: NA
v_call: TRBV7-9
d_call: NA
cdr3_aa: CASSLALGTNTEAFF
cdr3_nt: TGTGCCAGCAGCTTAGCGTTAGGGACGAACACTGAAGCTTTCTTT

j_call: TRBJ2-7
clone_size: NA
v_call: TRBV7-8
d_call: NA
cdr3_aa: CASSLTGSGDYEQYF
cdr3_nt: TGTGCCAGCAGCTTAACTGGTAGCGGAGACTACGAGCAGTACTTC

j_call: TRBJ2-2
clone_size: NA
v_call: TRBV10-3
d_call: NA
cdr3_aa: CAITSGTDNTGELFF
cdr3_nt: TGTGCCATCACTTCCGGGACGGACAACACCGGGGAGCTGTTTTTT

j_call: TRBJ2-1
clone_size: NA
v_call: TRBV15
d_call: TRBD2
cdr3_aa: CATSSSSGAYNEQFF
cdr3_nt: TGTGCCACCAGCTCCAGCAGCGGGGCCTACAATGAGCAGTTCTTC

j_call: TRBJ2-1
clone_size: NA
v_call: TRBV7-6
d_call: TRBD2
cdr3_aa: CASSLRSGTSPYNEQFF
cdr3_nt: TGTGCCAGCAGCTTACGCTCCGGGACTAGTCCTTACAATGAGCAGTTCTTC

j_call: TRBJ2-1
clone_size: NA
v_call: TRBV4-1
d_call: NA
cdr3_aa: CASSQVTSSYNEQFF
cdr3_nt: TGCGCCAGCAGCCAAGTTACTAGCTCCTACAATGAGCAGTTCTTC

j_call: TRBJ2-3
clone_size: once
v_call: TRBV7-8
d_call: TRBD2
cdr3_aa: CASSLRLAAVPKDTQYF
cdr3_nt: TGTGCCAGCAGCTTAAGGCTAGCGGCAGTCCCCAAGGATACGCAGTATTTT

j_call: TRBJ1-5
clone_size: NA
v_call: TRBV7-9
d_call: NA
cdr3_aa: CASSSSKGGNQPQHF
cdr3_nt: TGTGCCAGCAGCAGTAGTAAGGGAGGCAATCAGCCCCAGCATTTT

j_call: TRBJ1-1
clone_size: NA
v_call: TRBV28
d_call: NA
cdr3_aa: CASSEFGATEAFF
cdr3_nt: TGTGCCAGCAGTGAGTTCGGAGCCACTGAAGCTTTCTTT

j_call: TRBJ2-5
clone_size: NA
v_call: TRBV27
d_call: NA
cdr3_aa: CASSFAVSSGTQYF
cdr3_nt: TGTGCCAGCAGTTTCGCTGTAAGCTCTGGGACCCAGTACTTC

j_call: TRBJ2-3
clone_size: NA
v_call: TRBV5-1
d_call: NA
cdr3_aa: CASSLENRISTDTQYF
cdr3_nt: TGCGCCAGCAGCTTGGAAAACAGGATAAGCACAGATACGCAGTATTTT

j_call: TRBJ2-5
clone_size: once
v_call: TRBV29-1
d_call: TRBD1
cdr3_aa: CSARTGGLKTQYF
cdr3_nt: TGCAGCGCTCGGACAGGGGGCCTAAAGACCCAGTACTTC

j_call: TRBJ2-1
clone_size: NA
v_call: TRBV4-3
d_call: TRBD2
cdr3_aa: CASSQAHLAGIDEQFF
cdr3_nt: TGCGCCAGCAGCCAAGCCCATCTAGCGGGTATCGATGAGCAGTTCTTC

j_call: TRBJ1-4
clone_size: NA
v_call: TRBV15
d_call: TRBD1
cdr3_aa: CATRTGGDEKLFF
cdr3_nt: TGTGCCACCAGAACAGGGGGAGACGAAAAACTGTTTTTT

j_call: TRBJ1-1
clone_size: NA
v_call: TRBV10-3
d_call: NA
cdr3_aa: CAISALEGRGKGNTEAFF
cdr3_nt: TGTGCCATCAGTGCCCTGGAGGGTAGGGGTAAGGGAAACACTGAAGCTTTCTTT

j_call: TRBJ2-7
clone_size: NA
v_call: TRBV28
d_call: NA
cdr3_aa: CASSLVLGAYEQYF
cdr3_nt: TGTGCCAGCAGCTTAGTACTCGGGGCCTACGAGCAGTACTTC

j_call: TRBJ1-1
clone_size: NA
v_call: TRBV27
d_call: NA
cdr3_aa: CASSLGGQDAFF
cdr3_nt: TGTGCCAGCAGTTTAGGGGGCCAGGACGCTTTCTTT

j_call: TRBJ2-1
clone_size: NA
v_call: TRBV27
d_call: NA
cdr3_aa: CASSYWGSYNEQFF
cdr3_nt: TGTGCCAGCAGTTACTGGGGATCCTACAATGAGCAGTTCTTC